These 14 T cell receptor beta chains were all obtained from the same sample, sequenced in a study of graft-versus-host responses after intestinal transplantation (dated by TCRdb to 2020 to 2022). These receptors have no known antigen. The library was built by means of the immunoSEQ multiplex PCR assay. This is the immuneACCESS table as TCRdb keeps it, with only in-frame sequences that have V and J called. A part of the clones is gone; compared with another copy, unresolved V genes explain less than half, and the rest is unexplained. A total of some 90,000 clones appear in this sample, just under 95% of them only once. Around 0.49% of the sample is taken by the ten largest. Per the publication, the time point label means: cells obtained before transplantation from donor or recipient. This material consisted of unstimulated CD8+ T cells sorted from spleen or lymph node cells, taken before intestinal transplant. The source of these receptors is a human donor who received an intestinal transplant.

Written as DNA, the CDR3 is TGTGCCAGCAGTTACGAGGCAGAGCTTTCACCCCTCCACTTT. This codes for CASSYEAELSPLHF. The rearrangement uses TRBV6-5 and TRBJ1-6; the D is unclear. Trimming took off 2 bases at V and 9 bases at J, with 11 bases between the two ends. The CDR3 sequence is 14 residues long. The germline CDR1 and CDR2 sequences are MNHEY and SVGAGI.

J is TRBJ1-1 and V is TRBV29-1; D unresolved. Trimming stripped 4 bases from V and 2 bases from J, with 11 bases between. This CDR3 contains 13 residues. In germline, CDR1 is SQVTM, CDR2 ANQGSEA. Here the CDR3 reads CSVVLVVNTEAFF. CDR3 DNA sequence: TGCAGCGTTGTTCTAGTAGTTAACACTGAAGCTTTCTTT.

The table lists this clone with a count of one. The V call is TRBV19, the J call TRBJ2-3, with TRBD2 identical over 8 bases. V was pared by 4 bases and J by 5 bases, with 11 bases of the junction left unmatched. The CDR3 has 16 residues. Germline CDR1 reads LNHDA; CDR2 reads SQIVND (reference sequence). CDR3 region: CASSSLAGSSLDTQYF. The CDR3 DNA follows: TGTGCCAGTAGTAGTCTAGCGGGTTCCTCATTAGATACGCAGTATTTT.

The CDR3 loop is CASSNFPGQGATDTQYF. For the CDR3, the DNA is TGCGCCAGCAGCAATTTCCCGGGACAGGGAGCCACAGATACGCAGTATTTT. This chain uses TRBV5-1 with TRBJ2-3; 9 nucleotides agree with TRBD1. This CDR3 comprises 17 residues. V gave up 4 bases and J gave up 2 bases; unmatched junction bases: 11. Germline loops: CDR1 SGHRS, CDR2 YFSETQ.

The chain links TRBV13 to TRBJ1-1; D call uncertain. V lost 2 bases to trimming and J lost 3 bases, with 4 bases between them. The CDR3 is 12 amino acids. CDR1 is PRHDT, CDR2 FYEKMQ, per germline (reference sequence). The CDR3 DNA is TGTGCCAGCAGCTTACGGGACACTGAAGCTTTCTTT. Amino acid sequence: CASSLRDTEAFF.

The CDR3: CASSPGRAYEQYF. In DNA form, the CDR3 reads TGTGCCAGCTCACCAGGCAGGGCCTACGAGCAGTACTTC. The chain uses TRBV18 and TRBJ2-7, with D possibly matching TRBD1 (5 bases). CDR3 length equals 13 residues. V lost 2 bases and J lost 2, with 7 bases in between. Per germline, CDR1 KGHSH and CDR2 LQKENI.

This chain joins TRBV29-1 and TRBJ1-1, with D unclear. The CDR3 runs to 15 residues. V was shortened by 0 bases and J by 3 bases, with 14 bases between the two germline ends. The germline gives CDR1 SQVTM, CDR2 ANQGSEA. The CDR3 region has the DNA TGCAGCGTTGAAGATCAGGAGGGCCCGCACACTGAAGCTTTCTTT. Translated: CSVEDQEGPHTEAFF. Together with reference TRBV29-1 and TRBJ1-1, the CDR3 gives the full variable domain: SAVISQKPSRDICQRGTSLTIQCQVDSQVTMMFWYRQQPGQSLTLIATANQGSEATYESGFVIDKFPISRPNLTFSTLTVSNMSPEDSSIYLCSVEDQEGPHTEAFFGQGTRLTVV.

The CDR3 bases are TGCAGCGTTGAAGATTCGACAGAGGATCCTTATGGCTACACCTTC. This translates into CSVEDSTEDPYGYTF. The rearrangement uses TRBV29-1 and TRBJ1-2; D may be TRBD1 (5 bases). The CDR3 has 15 residues. The V gene lost 0 bases and the J gene lost 5 bases, with 16 bases spanning the gap. Germline-derived CDR1 and CDR2 are SQVTM and ANQGSEA.

Of note for this clone: The sample contains more than one DNA sequence encoding this CDR3. The chain links TRBV7-9 to TRBJ1-2; 8 bases map to TRBD1. Per the germline V gene, CDR1 is SEHNR and CDR2 is FQNEAQ (reference sequence). The length of the CDR3 is 13 residues. Unmatched junction bases numbered 2, after V lost 4 bases and J lost 4 bases. The CDR3 bases are TGTGCCAGCAGCTCGGACAGGGCCTATGGCTACACCTTC. Residues: CASSSDRAYGYTF.

The chain couples TRBV10-3 to TRBJ2-7; perhaps TRBD1 as D (6 bases). Trimming stripped 0 bases from V and 0 bases from J, with 12 bases between. The CDR3 extends over 16 amino acids. Germline V gene data show CDR1 as ENHRY and CDR2 as SYGVKD. Here the CDR3 DNA reads TGTGCCATCAGTGAGTCGACAGGCCGTAGCTCCTACGAGCAGTACTTC. It encodes CAISESTGRSSYEQYF.

In its sample, this clone was seen once. This chain joins TRBV11-2 and TRBJ2-1; 8 nucleotides line up with TRBD1. The CDR3 sequence is 14 residues long. Germline CDR1 is SGHAT and CDR2 is FQNNGV. V shed 0 bases and J 8 bases; nucleotides not matched to a gene: 3. CDR3 in DNA: TGTGCCAGCAGCTTAGATCCGGGACAGGATGAGCAGTTCTTC. Protein: CASSLDPGQDEQFF.

The V call is TRBV5-1, the J call TRBJ2-5, with D unresolved. Trimming left V 0 bases short and J 5 bases short, with 11 bases between. The CDR3 runs to 14 residues. Germline loops: CDR1 SGHRS, CDR2 YFSETQ. The CDR3 nucleotides are TGCGCCAGCAGCTTGGACTGTTCGTGTGAGACCCAGTACTTC. Translating gives CASSLDCSCETQYF.

This clone showed up just a few times. The rearrangement joins TRBV6-5 to TRBJ1-4; no definite D call. The germline V and J ends were trimmed by 0 bases and 3 bases, with 5 bases remaining between them. Per the germline V gene, CDR1 is MNHEY and CDR2 is SVGAGI. CDR3 length: 14 amino acids. For the CDR3, the DNA is TGTGCCAGCAGTTACTCGGCCTCTAATGAAAAACTGTTTTTT. As protein: CASSYSASNEKLFF.

This clone was seen once. The rearrangement links TRBV5-6 to TRBJ1-1, with a tentative D call TRBD1 (6 bases). Germline-derived CDR1 and CDR2 are SGHDT and YYEEEE. CDR3 length: 14 amino acids. V was cut by 2 bases and J by 2 bases, with 10 bases left in between. Written as DNA, the CDR3 is TGTGCCAGCAGCTTCCAGGGGTTAAACACTGAAGCTTTCTTT. Its protein is CASSFQGLNTEAFF.